This T cell receptor beta chain came from a study of multiple sclerosis patients with progressive multifocal leukoencephalopathy (dated by TCRdb to the late 2010s). Regarding the research as a whole: Peripheral T and B cells were examined in MS patients who developed PML (4 under natalizumab, 1 after alemtuzumab) and in treated patients who did not develop PML. Two patients on natalizumab who later developed PML were tracked over time from before therapy, through 6 and 12 months, up to PML onset. The study aimed to detect JC virus-specific or public T-cell expansions arising at the time of PML onset.

The immunoSEQ two-step multiplex PCR at survey-level depth was used to amplify TRB CDR3 regions from genomic DNA. Synthetic inline TR CDR3 controls covering all V-J pairings were spiked into each PCR to estimate template counts and remove amplification bias. Reads went through processing to reduce amplification and sequencing bias, and quantification was done against synthetic TR CDR3 analogs. The study's processing was this. Raw data were processed in ImmunoSEQ Analyzer, removing out-of-frame sequences and CDR3s with stop codons, and genes were named by IMGT nomenclature. Normalized Shannon entropy, defined as 1 minus Pielou's evenness, served as the summary measure of repertoire diversity. TRB sequences were treated as identical only when sharing V gene, J gene and CDR3. Public PML clonotypes were defined as CDR3s shared by two or more PML-onset samples but absent from earlier samples, from controls, and from public databases. Skylign with the observed count method was used to analyze CDR3 amino acid composition at each position. Held by TCRdb, this immuneACCESS table contains in-frame sequences only and omits some clones. Under half of the omission traces to an unresolved V gene where checked; the cause of the rest is unknown. V, J and clone size derive from that table, while D and trimming were established from the DNA sequence. The sample profile shows over 25,000 clones; roughly 87% of them were found once. The top ten hold under 4% of the sample.

V is pared back by 2 bases and J by 2 bases, with 10 bases lying between the germline termini. CDR1 and CDR2 were assigned from the germline V gene as ENHRY and SYGVKD. From the cysteine up to the phenylalanine, the CDR3 has a length of 14 residues. CDR3 DNA is the only sequence kept; it has 42 bases, read in frame from the first base. The time point label, as the study defines it: time of PML onset. Per the publication, the treatment or condition label means: on natalizumab therapy at sampling. PML was diagnosed from clinical and MRI findings and confirmed by detection of JC virus DNA in cerebrospinal fluid. In the natalizumab-treated patients, PML developed after between roughly 15 and 60 months of natalizumab therapy. Interferon beta had previously been received by all listed patients, and all PML patients were female. Blood samples at T3 were obtained at the time of PML onset. Isolation of peripheral blood mononuclear cells was performed by Ficoll-Hypaque density gradient centrifugation.

Details on this clone: Its antigen is unknown. No much larger clone is present one base from it, and per-base qualities are unavailable.

The paper as a whole reports these results and caveats: Because the cohort was small and descriptive, it remained unclear whether the findings reflect JC virus infection or general immunocompromise. At the time PML developed, no common TRBV or TRBJ gene usage or preferential TRBV-TRBJ pairings were detected. TRB clones with frequency above 0.5% were observed only in PML patients, but the clones expanded at PML onset were found to be already present before and during natalizumab therapy. Analysis was restricted to peripheral blood, although for natalizumab-associated PML, cerebrospinal fluid or brain lymphocytes might be more informative. Most PML patients had lower normalized Shannon entropy, suggesting less diverse TRB repertoires, while values in the natalizumab-treated controls sat near 1.

This chain is built from TRBV10-3 and TRBJ2-7; D gene: possibly TRBD1, on 5 matching bases. The source was PBMCs, collected from a patient treated with natalizumab. This TCR came from a human donor with progressive multifocal leukoencephalopathy. DNA sequence: TGTGCCATCAGTGAGGGGGCAGTCGCCTACGAGCAGTACTTC. It translates to CAISEGAVAYEQYF.